Following are 27 T cell receptor beta chains from one sample sequenced in a study of regulatory T cells in long-lasting Graves disease. The TCR beta library used iRepertoire HTBI primers with Arm-PCR amplification of CDR3. MiXCR, applied by TCRdb to the multiplex PCR reads, yields one record per CDR3 protein. This table holds around 250,000 distinct CDR3 sequences, around a sixth found once. Regarding time point: newly diagnosed GD, antithyroid drugs for less than 3 months. PBMCs provided the RNA from which the TCR library was made. The same data also contributed to another study, on T cells in Graves' hyperthyroidism and ophthalmopathy.

The specimen was peripheral blood mononuclear cells (PBMCs), collected at new diagnosis, from a patient treated with antithyroid drugs. These receptors all come from a woman aged 30 to 39 with Graves disease.

This clonotype showed up just once. The V gene is TRBV20-1, the J gene TRBJ2-3; 8 bases are shared with TRBD2. V lost 7 bases and J lost 2; bases outside the gene matches: 5. Per germline, CDR1 DFQATT and CDR2 SNEGSKA (reference sequence). This CDR3 comprises 13 residues. The CDR3 DNA follows: TGCAGTGGGCGAGCGGGGGTCACAGATACGCAGTATTTT. This gives the protein CSGRAGVTDTQYF.

This clonotype was recorded at least ten times. J is TRBJ1-2 and V is TRBV11-3; possibly TRBD1 for D (5 bases). Germline values: CDR1 SGHNT, CDR2 YENEEA. CDR3 length equals 13 residues. The V gene lost 0 bases and the J gene lost 6 bases, with 8 bases spanning the gap. CDR3 in DNA: TGTGCCAGCAGCTTAGACCAGGGCAATGGCTACACCTTC. It encodes CASSLDQGNGYTF.

The genes are TRBV3-1 and TRBJ1-5; 11 nucleotides align to TRBD1. The CDR3 spans 15 residues. With 8 bases clipped from V and 1 base from J, the junction kept 4 bases outside the gene matches. Germline CDR1 and CDR2: LGHDT and YNNKEL (reference sequence). CDR3 residues: CASDRTGGSNQPQHF. CDR3 sequence (DNA): TGTGCCAGCGACCGGACAGGGGGCAGCAATCAGCCCCAGCATTTT.

This clonotype was counted at least ten times. This chain uses TRBV28 with TRBJ1-5; D is unclear. The CDR3 loop spans 12 amino acids. V was cut by 5 bases and J by 4 bases, with 6 bases left in between. Germline V gives CDR1 MDHEN, CDR2 SYDVKM. CDR3 coding DNA: TGTGCCAGCAGTACCCTAAATCAGCCCCAGCATTTT. This gives the protein CASSTLNQPQHF.

This clonotype was seen ten or more times. The chain recombines TRBV3-1 with TRBJ1-1; TRBD1 might be the D (6 bases). This CDR3 is 17 amino acids long. Trimming took off 4 bases at V and 0 bases at J, with 18 bases between the two ends. The germline CDR1 and CDR2 sequences are LGHDT and YNNKEL (reference sequence). CDR3 in DNA: TGTGCCAGCAGCCCGACGTATGGACAGCAGATGAACACTGAAGCTTTCTTT. Amino acid sequence: CASSPTYGQQMNTEAFF.

This clonotype was seen ten or more times. The rearrangement joins TRBV11-2 to TRBJ2-4, with 9 nucleotides matching TRBD1. V lost 4 bases to trimming and J lost 5 bases; unmatched junction nucleotides: 6. Looked up from germline, CDR1 is SGHAT and CDR2 is FQNNGV. The CDR3 length is 15 residues. The CDR3 loop is CASSSRQGEENIQYF. The CDR3 region has the DNA TGTGCCAGCAGCTCCCGACAGGGGGAAGAAAACATTCAGTACTTC.

Ten or more counts support this clonotype. The chain couples TRBV6-1 to TRBJ1-1; D gene unclear. The germline V and J ends were trimmed by 3 bases and 1 base, with 9 bases remaining between them. The CDR3 has 14 amino acids. Germline CDR1 reads MNHNS; CDR2 reads SASEGT. CDR3 residues: CASSEQLANTEAFF. The CDR3 DNA sequence: TGTGCCAGCAGTGAGCAACTGGCGAACACTGAAGCTTTCTTT.

This clonotype was seen ten or more times. This rearrangement joins TRBV29-1 to TRBJ2-7; tentatively, D is TRBD1 or TRBD2 (5 bases each). The CDR3 contains 13 residues. V lost 6 bases and J 2 bases, leaving 14 bases between the germline ends. Germline lookup yields CDR1 SQVTM and CDR2 ANQGSEA. The CDR3 sequence is CSVPGTATYEQYF. CDR3 bases: TGCAGCGTCCCCGGGACGGCGACCTACGAGCAGTACTTC.

J is TRBJ2-5 and V is TRBV24-1, with 10 bases fitting TRBD1. The J segment lost 4 bases and the V segment lost 4 bases, leaving 11 bases of the junction unmatched. The CDR3 length is 17 residues. Germline CDR1 and CDR2: KGHDR and SFDVKD. The CDR3 region has the DNA TGTGCCACCAGTGACTCCACGACAGGGGGCGAGGGAGAGACCCAGTACTTC. Protein: CATSDSTTGGEGETQYF.

There are many counts of this clonotype. The chain employs TRBV7-2 and TRBJ2-7, with 7 positions matching TRBD1. With 0 bases clipped from V and 2 bases from J, the junction kept 4 bases outside the gene matches. Germline V CDR1 and CDR2: SGHTA, FQGNSA. CDR3 length equals 15 residues. CDR3 sequence (DNA): TGTGCCAGCAGCTTAGCCCCCGGGACAGCCTACGAGCAGTACTTC. This gives the protein CASSLAPGTAYEQYF.

This clonotype occurred many times. The chain combines TRBV2 with TRBJ1-5, with 8 bases lining up with TRBD1. The CDR3 sequence is 15 residues long. The J segment lost 7 bases and the V segment lost 6 bases, leaving 11 bases of the junction unmatched. Germline V CDR1 and CDR2: SNHLY, FYNNEI. The CDR3 nucleotides read TGTGCCAGCAGGGGAGACCAGACAGGGGAACAGCCCCAGCATTTT. Its translation: CASRGDQTGEQPQHF.

In this sample, this clonotype turned up a few times. The V and J genes are TRBV20-1 and TRBJ1-3; the D is unclear. V was pared by 0 bases and J by 0 bases, with 3 bases between. Germline V gives CDR1 DFQATT, CDR2 SNEGSKA (reference sequence). This CDR3 contains 13 residues. The CDR3 region has the DNA TGCAGTGCTAGAGATCCCTCTGGAAACACCATATATTTT. Its translation: CSARDPSGNTIYF.

This clonotype was seen many times. V and J are TRBV5-1 and TRBJ1-2, with 7 bases fitting TRBD1. There are 15 residues in the CDR3. The V segment lost 4 bases and the J segment 6 bases; nucleotides outside the gene matches: 12. CDR1 SGHRS and CDR2 YFSETQ come from the germline V gene. This chain's CDR3 is CASSQNTGTDHGYTF. The CDR3 DNA follows: TGCGCCAGCAGCCAAAACACCGGGACAGACCATGGCTACACCTTC.

The genes are TRBV20-1 and TRBJ2-3; possible D gene TRBD1, 6 bases. The germline CDR1 and CDR2 sequences are DFQATT and SNEGSKA (reference sequence). The ends were cut back, 4 bases at V and 6 bases at J, with 11 bases in the middle. CDR3 size: 12 residues. The CDR3 here is CSATTGRDTQYF. CDR3 coding DNA: TGCAGTGCTACGACAGGCAGGGATACGCAGTATTTT.

Ten or more counts support this clonotype. V and J are TRBV11-2 and TRBJ1-3; D is unclear. Germline loops: CDR1 SGHAT, CDR2 FQNNGV. This CDR3 is 13 amino acids long. Between the trimmed V and J ends, which lost 3 bases and 4 bases, there was a span of 7 bases. The CDR3 loop is CASSFVKGNTIYF. The CDR3 nucleotides read TGTGCCAGCAGCTTCGTCAAAGGAAACACCATATATTTT.

The gene calls are TRBV4-1 and TRBJ1-6, with D hard to call. Germline-derived CDR1 and CDR2 are MGHRA and YSYEKL. The CDR3 runs 15 residues. V gave up 1 base and J gave up 7 bases, with 11 bases separating them. The CDR3 DNA follows: TGCGCCAGCAGCCAAGCTGGCCCGAGCAATTCACCCCTCCACTTT. It is translated as CASSQAGPSNSPLHF.

This clonotype was counted ten times or more. V and J are TRBV5-1 and TRBJ2-5; 10 nucleotides align to TRBD2. Germline V gene data show CDR1 as SGHRS and CDR2 as YFSETQ. The CDR3 totals 16 residues. J was trimmed by 2 bases and V by 2 bases; bases with no gene match: 6. CDR3: CASSFGLAAWQETQYF. The CDR3 nucleotides read TGCGCCAGCAGCTTCGGACTAGCGGCTTGGCAAGAGACCCAGTACTTC. Variable domain in full (rest from reference TRBV5-1 and TRBJ2-5): KAGVTQTPRYLIKTRGQQVTLSCSPISGHRSVSWYQQTPGQGLQFLFEYFSETQRNKGNFPGRFSGRQFSNSRSEMNVSTLELGDSALYLCASSFGLAAWQETQYFGPGTRLLVL.

This clonotype was recorded many times. The chain carries TRBV12-3 or TRBV12-4 and TRBJ1-2; 11 bases are shared with TRBD1. J gave up 6 bases and V 8 bases, and 5 bases lay outside the gene matches. This CDR3 has 13 residues. CDR3 DNA sequence: TGTGCCAGCCCCGGACAGGGGGCGGATGGCTACACCTTC. Translation: CASPGQGADGYTF.

There are many counts of this clonotype. The chain employs TRBV4-1 and TRBJ1-1, with a tentative D call TRBD1 (5 bases). This CDR3 comprises 14 residues. Germline V gene lookup returns CDR1 MGHRA and CDR2 YSYEKL. Trimming removed 5 bases from V and 3 bases from J, with 13 bases in between. CDR3 DNA sequence: TGCGCCAGCAGCTCTCCTCCCAGGGACACTGAAGCTTTCTTT. Encoded protein: CASSSPPRDTEAFF.

Comment on this clonotype: The CDR3 does not close with the conserved phenylalanine or tryptophan, likely indicating a read error. The V call is TRBV12-3 or TRBV12-4, the J call TRBJ1-1; unclear D gene. This CDR3 region has 13 residues. V lost 4 bases and J 3 bases, leaving 9 bases between the germline ends. CDR3 DNA sequence: TGTGCCAGCAGTTCACGGGCCGACACTGAAGCTTTCTCT. Protein: CASSSRADTEAFS.

This clonotype was detected ten times or more. The V and J genes are TRBV29-1 and TRBJ2-1; 9 bases are a match to TRBD1. The trim removed 0 bases at V and 6 bases at J, leaving 9 bases unmatched. CDR3 size: 16 residues. Germline V gene lookup returns CDR1 SQVTM and CDR2 ANQGSEA. The DNA for the CDR3 is TGCAGCGTTGAAGATCCAGACAGGGGGAAAGTCAATGAGCAGTTCTTC. This encodes CSVEDPDRGKVNEQFF.

This clonotype was detected many times. The V call is TRBV7-9, the J call TRBJ2-5, with TRBD2 as a possible D gene (5 bases). Germline V gives CDR1 SEHNR, CDR2 FQNEAQ (reference sequence). The CDR3 length is 16 residues. V was cut by 5 bases and J by 1 base, with 17 bases left in between. The CDR3 region is CASSTTSLARQETQYF. The CDR3 nucleotides read TGTGCCAGCAGCACCACCAGTTTAGCGCGCCAAGAGACCCAGTACTTC.

This clonotype showed up many times. This chain joins TRBV5-1 and TRBJ2-2; the D gene could be TRBD1 or TRBD2 (5 bases each). Per the germline V gene, CDR1 is SGHRS and CDR2 is YFSETQ. This CDR3 spans 13 amino acids. Deletions cut 1 base from V and 9 bases from J, with 10 bases between. The CDR3 loop reads CASSLLGERELFF. Here the CDR3 DNA reads TGCGCCAGCAGCTTGTTGGGGGAAAGGGAGCTGTTTTTT.

The chain uses TRBV7-2 and TRBJ1-1; TRBD1 is a possible D gene (6 bases). CDR1 is SGHTA and CDR2 is FQGNSA in the germline V gene. CDR3 size: 14 residues. V was trimmed by 6 bases and J by 4 bases, leaving 15 bases between them. The CDR3 region is CASRGTGRGTEAFF. Here the CDR3 DNA reads TGTGCCAGCAGGGGAACAGGCAGGGGCACTGAAGCTTTCTTT.

This clonotype was picked up many times. The rearrangement links TRBV4-1 to TRBJ2-7, with D possibly being TRBD1 (6 bases). Germline-derived CDR1 and CDR2 are MGHRA and YSYEKL. CDR3 length: 15 residues. The V and J ends lost 3 bases and 1 base respectively, with 13 bases between them. In DNA, the CDR3 is TGCGCCAGCAGCCAGAACAGGGAGAGGTCCTACGAGCAGTACTTC. It codes for CASSQNRERSYEQYF.

This clonotype occurred many times. The chain recombines TRBV12-3 or TRBV12-4 with TRBJ1-5; D remains unclear. Trimming removed 6 bases at V and 6 bases at J, with 12 bases between. This CDR3 contains 13 residues. The CDR3 bases are TGTGCCAGCAGGGGAAGGGAAGGTCAGCCCCAGCATTTT. Protein: CASRGREGQPQHF.

In this sample, this clonotype turned up a few times. A far larger clone differs by one base, so this is likely a read error. The chain joins TRBV5-1 to TRBJ2-5, with D maybe TRBD1 (6 bases). This CDR3 contains 14 residues. Trimming pared 5 bases from V and 11 bases from J, leaving 22 bases between. In germline, CDR1 is SGHRS, CDR2 YFSETQ. CDR3 nucleotides: TGCGCCAGCAGTCCACAGGGTCCCTACAATGAGCAGTACTTC. As protein: CASSPQGPYNEQYF.